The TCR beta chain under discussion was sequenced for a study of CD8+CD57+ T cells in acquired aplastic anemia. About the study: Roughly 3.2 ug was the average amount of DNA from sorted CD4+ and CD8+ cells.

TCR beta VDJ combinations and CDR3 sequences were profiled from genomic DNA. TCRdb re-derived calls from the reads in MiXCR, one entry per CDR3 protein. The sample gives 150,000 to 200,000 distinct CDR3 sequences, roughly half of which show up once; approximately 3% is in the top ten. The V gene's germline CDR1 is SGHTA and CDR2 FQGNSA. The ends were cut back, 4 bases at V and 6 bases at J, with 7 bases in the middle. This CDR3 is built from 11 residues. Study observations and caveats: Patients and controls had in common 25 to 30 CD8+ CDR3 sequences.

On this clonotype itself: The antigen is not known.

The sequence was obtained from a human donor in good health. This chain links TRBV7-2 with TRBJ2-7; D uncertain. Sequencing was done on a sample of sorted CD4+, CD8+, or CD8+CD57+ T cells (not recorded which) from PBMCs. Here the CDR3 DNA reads TGTGCCAGCAGCTCAGACCGCGAGCAGTACTTC. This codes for CASSSDREQYF.